The rows below give T cell receptor beta chains drawn from one sample of a study of shared clonotypes between healthy human individuals. Here immunoSEQ multiplex PCR was the method, and the copy in TCRdb shows in-frame clones only, minus some. Among approximately 2.5 million clones listed, about 92% were seen once. Sequencing was carried out using naive CD4+ T cells sorted from blood. These receptors originate from a man aged 18 to 29 in good health. Each CDR3 is given with its conserved first and last residue. A D gene is named only where the DNA matches it firmly. Only some rows state a clone size, as once, few, many or a class for expanded clones.

NA	TRBJ2-1	TRBV18	NA	TGTGCCAGCTCACCCCCCTGGAATGAGCAGTTCTTC	CASSPPWNEQFF
NA	TRBJ2-1	TRBV25-1	NA	TGTGCCAGCAGTGATTGGAGTAGCAATAATGAGCAGTTCTTC	CASSDWSSNNEQFF
NA	TRBJ1-2	TRBV27	NA	TGTGCCAGCAGTAAGAGGACAGCGATTAACTATGGCTACACCTTC	CASSKRTAINYGYTF
NA	TRBJ1-1	TRBV29-1	NA	TGCAGCGGAATAGGGCACGGTGGGAACACTGAAGCTTTCTTT	CSGIGHGGNTEAFF
once	TRBJ2-6	TRBV5-1	NA	TGCGCCAGCAGCTTGGTTGGCAGTACCTCTGGGGCCAACGTCCTGACTTTC	CASSLVGSTSGANVLTF
NA	TRBJ2-3	TRBV30	NA	TGTGCCTGGAGTAGGGCAGATACGCAGTATTTT	CAWSRADTQYF
NA	TRBJ2-5	TRBV2	NA	TGTGCCAGCAGTGAAGCTGGCGTACAAGAGACCCAGTACTTC	CASSEAGVQETQYF
once	TRBJ2-7	TRBV5-4	NA	TGTGCCAGCAGCTTGAGCCTAGCCCGCGAGCAGTACTTC	CASSLSLAREQYF
NA	TRBJ1-6	TRBV19	NA	TGTGCCAGCCAAGGAACGGGAAGCTCCTATAATTCACCCCTCCACTTT	CASQGTGSSYNSPLHF
NA	TRBJ1-1	TRBV11-2	TRBD1	TGTGCCAGCAGCTTCGGACAGGGAGGCACTGAAGCTTTCTTT	CASSFGQGGTEAFF
few	TRBJ2-5	TRBV5-1	NA	TGCGCCAGCAGCTTGCCGGGGGAAGAGACCCAGTACTTC	CASSLPGEETQYF
NA	TRBJ2-1	TRBV18	TRBD2	TGTGCCAGCTCACCACCACCCACTAGCGGGCAAAATGAGCAGTTCTTC	CASSPPPTSGQNEQFF
NA	TRBJ2-7	TRBV15	TRBD1	TGTGCCACCAGCAGTGAACCTTGGACAGGGGTTCCATACGAGCAGTACTTC	CATSSEPWTGVPYEQYF
NA	TRBJ2-2	TRBV5-1	TRBD2	TGCGCCAGCAGCCCCCCGGGACTAGCGTTTTCCGGGGAGCTGTTTTTT	CASSPPGLAFSGELFF
NA	TRBJ2-7	TRBV5-1	NA	TGCGCCAGCAGGACAATGGGCGGAGACTACGAGCAGTACTTC	CASRTMGGDYEQYF
NA	TRBJ2-7	TRBV11-2	TRBD2	TGTGCCAGCAGCTTCAGGCTAGCGGGGGGGAAATCCTACGAGCAGTACTTC	CASSFRLAGGKSYEQYF
NA	TRBJ2-5	TRBV7-2	NA	TGTGCCAGCAGCTTAGTCTCAGATCTGTACCAAGAGACCCAGTACTTC	CASSLVSDLYQETQYF
NA	TRBJ1-5	TRBV4-1	NA	TGCGCCAGCAGCTTCCCGGACAGAACCAATCAGCCCCAGCATTTT	CASSFPDRTNQPQHF
NA	TRBJ2-2	TRBV5-1	NA	TGCGCCAGCAGCTTCTTAATCACCGGGGAGCTGTTTTTT	CASSFLITGELFF
once	TRBJ1-1	TRBV11-2	TRBD1	TGTGCCAGCAGCCCTCAGGGGGCAGGGGGCACTGAAGCTTTCTTT	CASSPQGAGGTEAFF
NA	TRBJ2-7	TRBV13	NA	TGTGCCAGCAGCTTAGATGGTGGGGCAGGAGGGTTCTACGAGCAGTACTTC	CASSLDGGAGGFYEQYF
NA	TRBJ2-7	TRBV11-2	NA	TGTGCCAGCAGCCTGGTAGGGTCGGGGGAGCAGTACTTC	CASSLVGSGEQYF
NA	TRBJ2-5	TRBV5-1	NA	TGCGCCAGCAGCTCCCGTTCGGGTGGAAACGGAGAGACCCAGTACTTC	CASSSRSGGNGETQYF
NA	TRBJ1-2	TRBV20-1	NA	TGCAGTGCCCCCGGGGGGCCGGGCTACACCTTC	CSAPGGPGYTF
NA	TRBJ2-1	TRBV5-8	NA	TGTGCCAGCAGCTCCAGGGCCTCGGGGCAGTTCTTC	CASSSRASGQFF
NA	TRBJ1-2	TRBV25-1	NA	TGTGCCAGCAGGGGTTCTAACTATGGCTACACCTTC	CASRGSNYGYTF
NA	TRBJ1-5	TRBV4-1	TRBD1	TGCGCCAGCAGCCCCCGACATACAGGGGGCGCACCTCCGCCCCAGCATTTT	CASSPRHTGGAPPPQHF
NA	TRBJ2-2	TRBV5-1	NA	TGCGCCAGCAGGACCAGCTCGAACACCGGGGAGCTGTTTTTT	CASRTSSNTGELFF
NA	TRBJ2-7	TRBV13	TRBD1	TGTGCCAGCAGCTTAGGCTTGGGACAGGGGGCGCAAGAGCAGTACTTC	CASSLGLGQGAQEQYF
NA	TRBJ2-1	TRBV19	TRBD2	TGTGCCAGTAACGGCGGGAGGGCCGGTGAGCAGTTCTTC	CASNGGRAGEQFF
NA	TRBJ2-1	TRBV7-3	TRBD2	TGTGCCAGCAGCTCGGGACTAGCGGGTGGTGATGAGCAGTTCTTC	CASSSGLAGGDEQFF
NA	TRBJ2-5	TRBV6-6	NA	TGTGCCAGCAGTCGACTAGATCAAGAGACCCAGTACTTC	CASSRLDQETQYF
NA	TRBJ2-6	TRBV30	NA	TGTGCCTGGAGTGTACTTACAGGGGCCAACGTCCTGACTTTC	CAWSVLTGANVLTF
NA	TRBJ2-2	TRBV6-6	NA	TGTGCCAGCACCCAACCAGGGGGGGAGCTGTTTTTT	CASTQPGGELFF
once	TRBJ1-6	TRBV15	TRBD1	TGTGCCACCAGCAGAGATCAGCGACAGGGGGCGAATTCACCCCTCCACTTT	CATSRDQRQGANSPLHF
NA	TRBJ2-7	TRBV18	NA	TGTGCCAGCTCACAAGGCAGAGACTACGAGCAGTACTTC	CASSQGRDYEQYF
NA	TRBJ1-5	TRBV29-1	NA	TGCAGCGAGAGGGGTGTCAGCAATCAGCCCCAGCATTTT	CSERGVSNQPQHF
NA	TRBJ2-7	TRBV6-6	NA	TGTGCCAGCAGTTACTCCCCAGGTTTCGCCTACGAGCAGTACTTC	CASSYSPGFAYEQYF
once	TRBJ2-5	TRBV12-5	TRBD1	TGTGCTAGTGGCACCATCCAGGGGGCAGGAGAGACCCAGTACTTC	CASGTIQGAGETQYF
NA	TRBJ2-3	TRBV4-1	TRBD1	TGCGCCAGCAGCCTAAAAGAGGGACAGGGCCTCACAGATACGCAGTATTTT	CASSLKEGQGLTDTQYF
NA	TRBJ2-3	TRBV19	NA	TGTGCCAGTTCCTTACAGGGCACAGATACGCAGTATTTT	CASSLQGTDTQYF
NA	TRBJ1-1	TRBV7-9	TRBD1	TGTGCCAGCAGCTTAGGAGGAGGGGGCCGTGGCACTGAAGCTTTCTTT	CASSLGGGGRGTEAFF
once	TRBJ1-1	TRBV6-5	NA	TGTGCCAGCAGTTACTCGACCTATAACCAGGGTGAAGCTTTCTTT	CASSYSTYNQGEAFF
once	TRBJ2-1	TRBV7-2	TRBD2	TGTGCCAGCAGCTGGGGGACTAGTACCAATGAGCAGTTCTTC	CASSWGTSTNEQFF
few	TRBJ2-5	TRBV6-5	NA	TGTGCCAGCAGTTACCGAGGGTTCGGGGAGACCCAGTACTTC	CASSYRGFGETQYF
NA	TRBJ1-6	TRBV30	NA	TGTGCCTGGACCGCCGGGGATAGAAGCTCACCCCTCCACTTT	CAWTAGDRSSPLHF
NA	TRBJ2-5	TRBV5-1	TRBD2	TGCGCCAGCAGCTTGGGATCTAGCGGGATGGAGACCCAGTACTTC	CASSLGSSGMETQYF
NA	TRBJ1-1	TRBV6-5	NA	TGTGCCAGCAGTTTTCGTAGAAACACTGAAGCTTTCTTT	CASSFRRNTEAFF
NA	TRBJ2-7	TRBV4-1	TRBD2	TGCGCCAGCAGCCCAGGGTTGACGGGAGGGCCGGTCTACGAGCAGTACTTC	CASSPGLTGGPVYEQYF
NA	TRBJ2-7	TRBV6-5	NA	TGTGCCAGCAGTTCGCCACGAGAGGGGTCCTACGAGCAGTACTTC	CASSSPREGSYEQYF
NA	TRBJ2-1	TRBV18	NA	TGTGCCAGCTCACCAATGGCGGTCTCGGGGAGTGAGCAGTTCTTC	CASSPMAVSGSEQFF
NA	TRBJ2-2	TRBV10-3	TRBD1	TGTGCCACTAAGGACAGGGATGGGAACACCGGGGAGCTGTTTTTT	CATKDRDGNTGELFF
NA	TRBJ2-5	TRBV2	NA	TGTGCCAGCAGCGATCGCGGGTGGAGGACTGAAGAGACCCAGTACTTC	CASSDRGWRTEETQYF
NA	TRBJ2-3	TRBV27	NA	TGTGCCAGCAAGGGGTCCACAGATACGCAGTATTTT	CASKGSTDTQYF
few	TRBJ1-6	TRBV10-3	NA	TGTGCCATCAGTGAATTGCTACAGGTCCTCCACTTT	CAISELLQVLHF
NA	TRBJ1-2	TRBV10-3	NA	TGTGCCATCAGTGAGAAGGGGGCTAACTATGGCTACACCTTC	CAISEKGANYGYTF
NA	TRBJ2-2	TRBV7-7	TRBD2	TGTGCTAGCAGCTTAGCGGGAGCCACCGGGGAGCTGTTTTTT	CASSLAGATGELFF